This TCR beta chain stems from a study of blood T cell repertoires in COVID-19. Looking at the study overall: The cDNA or gDNA used as material had been derived from T cells, B-cell-depleted T cells, or PBMCs.

Authors' data handling: From reference gene primer amplification, estimates of nucleated cell counts were derived. Only in-frame clones appear in the TCRdb table, and some are missing; sequencing was by immunoSEQ multiplex PCR. That table is the source of V, J and clone size, and D and trimming were worked out from the DNA. This table has about 200,000 clones, roughly four fifths appearing once. Concerning this clone: Other DNA sequences within the sample encode an identical CDR3.

The junction had 0 bases not matched to a gene; V was cut back by 1 base and J by 6 bases. CDR1 SEHNR and CDR2 FQNEAQ come from the germline V gene (reference sequence). CDR3 length: 13 amino acids. This receptor was identified in an elderly woman with COVID-19, enrolled during active disease. J is TRBJ2-1 and V is TRBV7-9; the match to TRBD1 covers 7 bases. Sequenced material: peripheral blood. The CDR3 reads CASSLGQGNEQFF. As DNA, the CDR3 is TGTGCCAGCAGCTTAGGACAGGGCAATGAGCAGTTCTTC.